This T cell receptor (beta chain) was documented in a study of shared clonotypes between healthy human individuals. Method: immunoSEQ multiplex PCR; TCRdb's copy keeps in-frame clones and lacks some. This sample has 950,000 to 1,100,000 clones, with about 74% found just once. The germline V gene has CDR1 KGHSH and CDR2 LQKENI. V was clipped by 2 bases and J by 3 bases, with 14 bases between them. This CDR3 has 15 amino acids. The chain couples TRBV18 to TRBJ2-7; D is perhaps TRBD2 (6 bases). The TCR was taken from a man aged 18 to 29 in good health. Material: memory CD4+ T cells sorted from blood. Subset of the sample: CD45RA-negative fraction. The CDR3 sequence is CASSPKAGSGYEQYF. For the CDR3, the DNA is TGTGCCAGCTCACCAAAGGCGGGAAGCGGCTACGAGCAGTACTTC.